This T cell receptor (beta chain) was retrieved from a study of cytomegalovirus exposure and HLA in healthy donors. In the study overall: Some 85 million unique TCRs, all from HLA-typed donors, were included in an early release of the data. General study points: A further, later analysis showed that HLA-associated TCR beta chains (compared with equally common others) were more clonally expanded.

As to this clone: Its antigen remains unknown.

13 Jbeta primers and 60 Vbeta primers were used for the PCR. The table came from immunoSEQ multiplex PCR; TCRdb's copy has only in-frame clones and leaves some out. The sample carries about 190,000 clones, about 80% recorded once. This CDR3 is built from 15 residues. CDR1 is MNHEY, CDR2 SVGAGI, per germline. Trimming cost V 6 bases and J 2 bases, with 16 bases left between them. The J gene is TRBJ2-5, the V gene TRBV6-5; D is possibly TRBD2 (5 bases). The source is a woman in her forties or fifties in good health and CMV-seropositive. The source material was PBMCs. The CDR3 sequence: CASSPSASRQETQYF. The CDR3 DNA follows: TGTGCCAGCAGCCCATCCGCTAGCCGACAAGAGACCCAGTACTTC.